This T cell receptor (beta chain) is from a study of blood T cell repertoires in COVID-19. In the study overall: From T cells, B-cell-depleted T cells, or PBMCs came the material, which was cDNA or gDNA.

V shed 4 bases, J shed 0 bases, and the junction held 4 bases outside the gene matches. Germline values: CDR1 MNHEY, CDR2 SVGAGI. There are 15 residues in the CDR3. In the authors' methods: Amplification of reference gene primers provided the estimated nucleated cell counts. The protocol was immunoSEQ multiplex PCR, while the TCRdb copy is restricted to in-frame clones and leaves out a portion. V, J and clone size are taken as reported in that table, and D and trimming were inferred from the DNA itself. The sample holds fewer than 50,000 clones, roughly 85% seen once. The clonotype originates from a man between 65 and 79 years old with acute or convalescent COVID-19. The material sequenced was peripheral blood. This rearrangement joins TRBV6-5 to TRBJ2-5; 8 positions agree with TRBD1. CDR3: CASSSTQGDQETQYF. In DNA form, the CDR3 reads TGTGCCAGCAGTTCCACACAGGGGGACCAAGAGACCCAGTACTTC.